This T cell receptor (beta chain) was captured by sequencing in a study of T-cell memory formation after mild COVID-19. This clonotype was seen a few times. 5'RACE primed at constant segments yielded TCR alpha and TCR beta cDNA libraries bearing sample barcodes and UMIs. Using its own MiXCR run on the 5' RACE reads, TCRdb lists one record per CDR3 protein. This sample carries over 120,000 distinct CDR3 sequences, about 19% of them seen once, and the ten largest clones take around 2%. V lost 5 bases, J lost 4 bases, and 6 bases stayed unmatched. Looked up from germline, CDR1 is MNHEY and CDR2 is SVGEGT. The CDR3 has 14 amino acids.

The TCR originated in an adult woman who had mild COVID-19 (a few samples of this study predate the infection). Cell type and time point are not known. Sequenced material: PBMCs or a T cell subset sorted from them (not recorded which). The gene calls are TRBV6-2 or TRBV6-3 and TRBJ1-2, with 8 positions matching TRBD1. CDR3 in amino acids: CASSTDRGGYGYTF. The CDR3, as DNA: TGTGCCAGCAGTACCGACAGGGGCGGCTATGGCTACACCTTC.